These T cell receptor beta chains were read from a single sample in a study of CD8 T cells in Susac syndrome. TCRdb analysed the immunoSEQ multiplex PCR reads with MiXCR anew, one entry per CDR3 protein. The sample yields 140,000 or so distinct CDR3 sequences, 85% to 95% seen once. Sequenced material: CD4+ T cells from PBMCs. The receptors shown here come from a human donor with multiple sclerosis. The conserved cysteine and the conserved F or W are not part of the CDR3 here. Each record gives: clone size, J gene, V gene, CDR3 protein. The listing skips clone size in some rows; elsewhere it reads once, few, many or a size class.

clone size: .
J gene: TRBJ2-7
V gene: TRBV3-1
CDR3 protein: ASSQVRWEQY

clone size: .
J gene: TRBJ2-6
V gene: TRBV24-1
CDR3 protein: ATSETGRSSSGANVLT

clone size: .
J gene: TRBJ1-1
V gene: TRBV5-1
CDR3 protein: ASSLVGAGEAF

clone size: few
J gene: TRBJ1-5
V gene: TRBV5-6
CDR3 protein: ASSLGTGSNQPQH

clone size: .
J gene: TRBJ2-7
V gene: TRBV29-1
CDR3 protein: SAAQATSYEQY

clone size: .
J gene: TRBJ1-6
V gene: TRBV3-1
CDR3 protein: ASSPREGSPLH

clone size: .
J gene: TRBJ1-1
V gene: TRBV10-3
CDR3 protein: AIRDRDRGRTEAF

clone size: .
J gene: TRBJ2-5
V gene: TRBV20-1
CDR3 protein: SATNIQGQETQY

clone size: once
J gene: TRBJ2-5
V gene: TRBV29-1
CDR3 protein: SAGQTYQETQY

clone size: .
J gene: TRBJ1-2
V gene: TRBV6-5
CDR3 protein: ASSRTGTANYGYT

clone size: .
J gene: TRBJ2-7
V gene: TRBV20-1
CDR3 protein: SAAGQGTLYEQY

clone size: .
J gene: TRBJ2-3
V gene: TRBV3-1
CDR3 protein: ASSDVGDTQY

clone size: .
J gene: TRBJ1-5
V gene: TRBV9
CDR3 protein: ASSVHGGSNQPQH

clone size: .
J gene: TRBJ2-1
V gene: TRBV29-1
CDR3 protein: SAKRGGADNEQF

clone size: .
J gene: TRBJ2-1
V gene: TRBV5-6
CDR3 protein: ASSDPDRGSYNEQF

clone size: .
J gene: TRBJ2-3
V gene: TRBV2
CDR3 protein: ASRRTGDDTQY

clone size: .
J gene: TRBJ2-7
V gene: TRBV6-5
CDR3 protein: ASSYGQNAYEQY

clone size: .
J gene: TRBJ2-1
V gene: TRBV20-1
CDR3 protein: SATDRFFYNEQF

clone size: .
J gene: TRBJ2-5
V gene: TRBV12-3/TRBV12-4
CDR3 protein: ASSLKGGTQY

clone size: .
J gene: TRBJ1-1
V gene: TRBV20-1
CDR3 protein: SAETRDEAF

clone size: .
J gene: TRBJ1-2
V gene: TRBV6-1
CDR3 protein: ASSEGQGGGINYGYT

clone size: once
J gene: TRBJ2-5
V gene: TRBV25-1
CDR3 protein: ASSDGREETQY

clone size: .
J gene: TRBJ2-7
V gene: TRBV28
CDR3 protein: ASSSQPGTRGY

clone size: few
J gene: TRBJ2-7
V gene: TRBV4-2
CDR3 protein: ASSQVGQGRNEQY

clone size: .
J gene: TRBJ1-2
V gene: TRBV28
CDR3 protein: ASSSPGTAPYGYT

clone size: .
J gene: TRBJ2-4
V gene: TRBV20-1
CDR3 protein: SASPGAKNIQY

clone size: .
J gene: TRBJ2-3
V gene: TRBV25-1
CDR3 protein: ASSATGGGISGPTDTQY

clone size: .
J gene: TRBJ2-1
V gene: TRBV29-1
CDR3 protein: SVGFLAVNEQF

clone size: .
J gene: TRBJ1-1
V gene: TRBV3-1
CDR3 protein: ASSYYGTPNTEAF

clone size: once
J gene: TRBJ1-5
V gene: TRBV5-1
CDR3 protein: ASSLGGDPNQPQH

clone size: .
J gene: TRBJ1-6
V gene: TRBV9
CDR3 protein: ASREGIGSPLH

clone size: .
J gene: TRBJ2-1
V gene: TRBV7-8
CDR3 protein: ASSLALWGQGYNEQF